The 17 T cell receptor beta chains presented below share a single source sample, sequenced in a study of CD8+ T cells in alopecia areata. Specified treatment: oral pan-JAK inhibitor, 5-10 mg twice daily. Extracted RNA was reverse transcribed into cDNA, the sequencing template. Generated by immunoSEQ multiplex PCR, the TCRdb table keeps only in-frame clones and is missing some. Altogether roughly 210,000 clones are present, less than 45% being singletons, with the ten largest covering around 3%. The specimen was CD4+ T cells sorted from blood, collected at approximately week 39, from a patient treated with tofacitinib. The receptor set was obtained from a human donor with alopecia areata.

This clone was seen only a few times. The V call is TRBV29-1, the J call TRBJ2-1; TRBD2 agrees at 15 bases. Germline V lookup: CDR1 SQVTM, CDR2 ANQGSEA. The CDR3 contains 16 residues. V lost 6 bases to trimming and J lost 11 bases; unmatched junction nucleotides: 14. CDR3 loop: CSVEAPGLAGGKKQFF. The CDR3, as DNA: TGCAGCGTCGAGGCCCCGGGACTAGCGGGGGGAAAGAAGCAGTTCTTC.

V and J are TRBV5-1 and TRBJ1-2; the D gene is possibly TRBD1 (6 bases). Trimming cost V 4 bases and J 5 bases, with 21 bases left between them. This CDR3 contains 16 residues. Germline V gene sequence: CDR1 SGHRS, CDR2 YFSETQ. The CDR3, as DNA: TGCGCCAGCAGCCTGACATTCGGGGGGCTAGATTATGGCTACACCTTC. Encoded protein: CASSLTFGGLDYGYTF.

The chain combines TRBV29-1 with TRBJ2-5; 9 nucleotides match TRBD1. The J call may be wrong; the DNA end is better matched by TRBJ2-7. Germline values: CDR1 SQVTM, CDR2 ANQGSEA. CDR3 length: 13 residues. CDR3 region: CSVLTGGLYEQYF. CDR3 sequence (DNA): TGCAGCGTCTTGACAGGGGGACTTTACGAGCAGTACTTC.

The chain links TRBV7-2 to TRBJ1-5; D remains unclear. Trimming left V 1 base short and J 1 base short, with 5 bases between. The CDR3 extends over 14 amino acids. Germline CDR1 reads SGHTA; CDR2 reads FQGNSA. The CDR3 protein is CASSLDQSNQPQHF. The CDR3 region has the DNA TGTGCCAGCAGCTTAGACCAGAGCAATCAGCCCCAGCATTTT.

The chain employs TRBV5-1 and TRBJ2-2, with TRBD1 identical over 7 bases. The length of the CDR3 is 15 residues. J lost 1 base, V lost 4 bases, and 4 bases had no gene match. CDR1 SGHRS and CDR2 YFSETQ come from the germline V gene. In DNA form, the CDR3 reads TGCGCCAGCAGCCCTTGGACAGGGAACACCGGGGAGCTGTTTTTT. Its protein is CASSPWTGNTGELFF.

Worth noting for this clone: Distinct nucleotide sequences in the sample also encode this CDR3. The gene calls are TRBV9 and TRBJ2-7; 8 bases match TRBD1. The ends lost 6 bases at V and 5 bases at J; junction bases unmatched: 13. Per germline, CDR1 SGDLS and CDR2 YYNGEE. The CDR3 totals 15 residues. CDR3 amino acids: CASTPGGAESHEQYF. The DNA of the CDR3 is TGTGCCAGCACCCCAGGGGGCGCCGAGAGCCACGAGCAGTACTTC.

The chain is built from TRBV30 and TRBJ2-1; D remains unclear. V was trimmed by 3 bases and J by 11 bases, leaving 11 bases between them. The CDR3 sequence is 11 residues long. Germline V lookup: CDR1 GTSNPN, CDR2 SVGIG (reference sequence). The CDR3 is CAWSPTGKQFF. In DNA, the CDR3 is TGTGCCTGGAGCCCTACCGGAAAGCAGTTCTTC.

This clone was seen just once. V usage is TRBV7-9 and J usage is TRBJ2-5; D possibly uses TRBD1 or TRBD2 (5 bases each). Per germline, CDR1 SEHNR and CDR2 FQNEAQ (reference sequence). V was trimmed by 3 bases and J by 1 base, leaving 9 bases between them. This CDR3 region has 14 residues. The CDR3 protein is CASSLGRAQETQYF. CDR3 nucleotide sequence: TGTGCCAGCAGCTTGGGACGGGCCCAAGAGACCCAGTACTTC.

The chain uses TRBV2 and TRBJ1-1; D remains ambiguous. Germline V gene sequence: CDR1 SNHLY, CDR2 FYNNEI. V was clipped by 8 bases and J by 6 bases, with 13 bases between them. The length of the CDR3 is 12 residues. The CDR3 protein is CASGRVRPEAFF. CDR3 DNA sequence: TGTGCCAGCGGGCGGGTTCGGCCTGAAGCTTTCTTT.

V gene TRBV29-1 combines with J gene TRBJ1-3, with TRBD1 as a possible D gene (5 bases). This CDR3 comprises 12 residues. Germline V lookup: CDR1 SQVTM, CDR2 ANQGSEA. V was clipped by 7 bases and J by 3 bases, with 10 bases between them. DNA of the CDR3: TGCAGCGGTGTGGGACTTGGAAACACCATATATTTT. It specifies CSGVGLGNTIYF.

The rearrangement joins TRBV6-1 to TRBJ1-5; D remains ambiguous. Germline V lookup: CDR1 MNHNS, CDR2 SASEGT. The V end was cut by 0 bases, the J end by 4 bases, with 7 bases between. The CDR3 is 14 residues long. The CDR3 DNA sequence: TGTGCCAGCAGTGAAGCGATCGGTAATCAGCCCCAGCATTTT. As protein: CASSEAIGNQPQHF.

This clone was seen only a few times. The rearrangement uses TRBV10-3 and TRBJ2-2, with D possibly being TRBD2 (6 bases). V was pared by 7 bases and J by 2 bases, with 11 bases between. This CDR3 has 14 amino acids. The V gene's germline CDR1 is ENHRY and CDR2 SYGVKD. In nucleotides, the CDR3 is TGTGCCATCAAAGAGCGGGTCAACACCGGGGAGCTGTTTTTT. It codes for CAIKERVNTGELFF.

The gene calls are TRBV9 and TRBJ1-3, with a weak D call TRBD1 (6 bases). Trimming took 3 bases from V and 4 from J, leaving 20 bases between them. Per germline, CDR1 SGDLS and CDR2 YYNGEE. There are 17 residues in the CDR3. The CDR3 region is CASSGISTGHSGNTIYF. For the CDR3, the DNA is TGTGCCAGCAGCGGAATCTCCACAGGGCATTCAGGAAACACCATATATTTT.

This sequence joins TRBV4-1 and TRBJ2-4; 11 nucleotides match TRBD1. With V trimmed by 1 base and J by 4 bases, 6 bases remained unmatched. In germline, CDR1 is MGHRA, CDR2 YSYEKL. This CDR3 region has 17 residues. The CDR3 protein is CASSQAWGQGEKNIQYF. Here the CDR3 DNA reads TGCGCCAGCAGCCAAGCTTGGGGACAGGGGGAAAAAAACATTCAGTACTTC.

The table lists this clone with a few counts. The chain employs TRBV28 and TRBJ2-7; D remains ambiguous. The CDR3 is 11 amino acids. In germline, CDR1 is MDHEN, CDR2 SYDVKM. The germline V and J ends were trimmed by 6 bases and 4 bases, with 7 bases remaining between them. The CDR3 region has the DNA TGTGCCAGCAGCCGCACATACGAGCAGTACTTC. Amino acids: CASSRTYEQYF.

The V and J genes are TRBV2 and TRBJ2-7, with a possible D match to TRBD2 (6 bases). V lost 6 bases and J lost 9, with 15 bases in between. The CDR3 extends over 12 amino acids. CDR1 and CDR2 from the germline V gene are SNHLY and FYNNEI. CDR3 bases: TGTGCCAGCAGGAAGCTAGCGTCGGGGCAGTACTTC. Translation: CASRKLASGQYF. The full variable domain, its missing parts supplied by reference TRBV2 and TRBJ2-7, is EPEVTQTPSHQVTQMGQEVILRCVPISNHLYFYWYRQILGQKVEFLVSFYNNEISEKSEIFDDQFSVERPDGSNFTLKIRSTKLEDSAMYFCASRKLASGQYFGPGTRLTVT.

The chain is built from TRBV5-1 and TRBJ2-5; D perhaps matches TRBD1 (5 bases). V dropped 3 bases and J dropped 5 bases, with 20 bases sitting between them. This CDR3 is 16 amino acids long. Per germline, CDR1 SGHRS and CDR2 YFSETQ. As DNA, the CDR3 is TGCGCCAGCAGCTCCCGGCCTATTGACAGAGGCGAGACCCAGTACTTC. Translated, it gives CASSSRPIDRGETQYF.